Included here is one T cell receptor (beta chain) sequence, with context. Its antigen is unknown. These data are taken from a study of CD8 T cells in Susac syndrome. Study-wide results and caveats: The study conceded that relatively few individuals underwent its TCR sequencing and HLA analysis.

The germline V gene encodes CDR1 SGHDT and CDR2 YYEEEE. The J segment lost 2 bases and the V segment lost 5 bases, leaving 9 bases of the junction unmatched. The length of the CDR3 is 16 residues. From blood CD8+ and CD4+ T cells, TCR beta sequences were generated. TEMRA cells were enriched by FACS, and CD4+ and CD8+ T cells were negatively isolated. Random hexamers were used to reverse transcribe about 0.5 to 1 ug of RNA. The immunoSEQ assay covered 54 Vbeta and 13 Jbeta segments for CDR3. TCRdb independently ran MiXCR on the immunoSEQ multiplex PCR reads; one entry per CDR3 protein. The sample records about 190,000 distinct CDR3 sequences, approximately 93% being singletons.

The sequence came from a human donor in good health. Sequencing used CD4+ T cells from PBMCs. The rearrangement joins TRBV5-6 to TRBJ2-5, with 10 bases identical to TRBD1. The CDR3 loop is CASSRPGTGAQETQYF. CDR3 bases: TGTGCCAGCAGTCGACCCGGGACAGGGGCACAAGAGACCCAGTACTTC.